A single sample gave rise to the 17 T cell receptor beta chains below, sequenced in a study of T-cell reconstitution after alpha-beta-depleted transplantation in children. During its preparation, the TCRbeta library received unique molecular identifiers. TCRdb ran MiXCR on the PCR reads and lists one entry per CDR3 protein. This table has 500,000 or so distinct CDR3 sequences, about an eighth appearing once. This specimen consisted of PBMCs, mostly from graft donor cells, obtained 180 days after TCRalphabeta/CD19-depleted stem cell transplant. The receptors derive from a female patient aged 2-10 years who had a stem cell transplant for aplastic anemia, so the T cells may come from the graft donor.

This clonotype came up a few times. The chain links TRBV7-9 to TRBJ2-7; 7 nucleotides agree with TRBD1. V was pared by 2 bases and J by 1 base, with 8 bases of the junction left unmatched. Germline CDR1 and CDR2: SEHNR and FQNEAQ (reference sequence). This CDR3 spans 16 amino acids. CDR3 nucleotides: TGTGCCAGCAGCTTACACCCGACAGGGAATTCCTACGAGCAGTACTTC. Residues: CASSLHPTGNSYEQYF.

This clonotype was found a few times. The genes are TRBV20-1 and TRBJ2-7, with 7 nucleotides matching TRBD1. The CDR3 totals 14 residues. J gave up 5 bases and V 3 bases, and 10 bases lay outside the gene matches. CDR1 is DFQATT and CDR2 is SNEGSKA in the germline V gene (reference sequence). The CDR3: CSASRGQTFNEQYF. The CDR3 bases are TGCAGTGCTAGTAGGGGACAGACCTTTAACGAGCAGTACTTC.

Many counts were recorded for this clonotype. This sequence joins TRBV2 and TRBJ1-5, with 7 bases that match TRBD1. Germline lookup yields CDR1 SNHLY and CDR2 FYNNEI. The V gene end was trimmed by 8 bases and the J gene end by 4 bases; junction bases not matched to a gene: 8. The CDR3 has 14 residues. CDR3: CASGMGQWNQPQHF. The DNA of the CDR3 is TGTGCCAGCGGAATGGGACAGTGGAATCAGCCCCAGCATTTT.

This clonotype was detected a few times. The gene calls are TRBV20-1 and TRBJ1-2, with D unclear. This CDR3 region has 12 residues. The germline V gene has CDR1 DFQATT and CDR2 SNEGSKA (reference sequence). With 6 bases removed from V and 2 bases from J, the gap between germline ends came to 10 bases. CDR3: CSAPAQNYGYTF. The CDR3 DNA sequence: TGCAGTGCGCCAGCGCAGAACTATGGCTACACCTTC.

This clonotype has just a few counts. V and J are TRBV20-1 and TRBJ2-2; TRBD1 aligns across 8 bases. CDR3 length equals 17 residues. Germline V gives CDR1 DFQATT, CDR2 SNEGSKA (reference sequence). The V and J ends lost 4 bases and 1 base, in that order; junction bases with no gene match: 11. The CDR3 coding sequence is TGCAGTGCTAATCCCCGGGACAGGACGTTGAACACCGGGGAGCTGTTTTTT. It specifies CSANPRDRTLNTGELFF.

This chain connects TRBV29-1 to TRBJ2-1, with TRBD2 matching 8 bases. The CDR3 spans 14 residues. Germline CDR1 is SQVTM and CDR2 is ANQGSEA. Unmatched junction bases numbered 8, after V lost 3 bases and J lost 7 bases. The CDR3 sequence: CSVDGLAGRNEQFF. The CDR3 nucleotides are TGCAGCGTTGACGGGTTAGCGGGACGGAATGAGCAGTTCTTC.

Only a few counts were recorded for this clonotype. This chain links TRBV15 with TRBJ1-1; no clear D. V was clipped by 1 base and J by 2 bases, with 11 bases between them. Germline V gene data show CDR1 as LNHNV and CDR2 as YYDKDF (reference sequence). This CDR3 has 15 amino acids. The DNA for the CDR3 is TGTGCCACCAGCAGAGCAGGTTATGGAAACACTGAAGCTTTCTTT. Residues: CATSRAGYGNTEAFF.

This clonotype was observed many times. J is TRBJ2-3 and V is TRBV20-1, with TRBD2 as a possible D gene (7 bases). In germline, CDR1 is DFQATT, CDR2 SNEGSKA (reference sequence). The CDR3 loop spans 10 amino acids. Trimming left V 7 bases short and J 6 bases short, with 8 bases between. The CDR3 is CSGGGDTQYF. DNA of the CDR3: TGCAGTGGGGGGGGCGATACGCAGTATTTT.

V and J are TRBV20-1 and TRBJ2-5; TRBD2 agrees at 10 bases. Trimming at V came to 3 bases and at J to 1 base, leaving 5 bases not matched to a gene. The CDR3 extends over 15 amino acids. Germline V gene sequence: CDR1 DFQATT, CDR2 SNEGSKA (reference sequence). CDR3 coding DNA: TGCAGTGCTAGGAATAGCGGGAGGTCCCAAGAGACCCAGTACTTC. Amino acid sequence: CSARNSGRSQETQYF.

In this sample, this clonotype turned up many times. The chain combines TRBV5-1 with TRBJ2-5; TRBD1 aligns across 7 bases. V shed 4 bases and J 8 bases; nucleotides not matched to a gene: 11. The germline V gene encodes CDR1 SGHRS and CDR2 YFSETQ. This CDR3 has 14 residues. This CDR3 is CASSVQGDEGTQYF. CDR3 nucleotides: TGCGCCAGCAGCGTTCAGGGGGATGAGGGAACCCAGTACTTC.

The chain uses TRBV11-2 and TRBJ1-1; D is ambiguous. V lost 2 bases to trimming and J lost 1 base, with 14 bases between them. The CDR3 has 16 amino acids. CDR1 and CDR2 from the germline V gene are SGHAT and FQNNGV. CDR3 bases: TGTGCCAGCAGCTTAACAGCAGTCTTTGGGAACACTGAAGCTTTCTTT. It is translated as CASSLTAVFGNTEAFF. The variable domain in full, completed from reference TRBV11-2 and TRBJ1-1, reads EAGVAQSPRYKIIEKRQSVAFWCNPISGHATLYWYQQILGQGPKLLIQFQNNGVVDDSQLPKDRFSAERLKGVDSTLKIQPAKLEDSAVYLCASSLTAVFGNTEAFFGQGTRLTVV.

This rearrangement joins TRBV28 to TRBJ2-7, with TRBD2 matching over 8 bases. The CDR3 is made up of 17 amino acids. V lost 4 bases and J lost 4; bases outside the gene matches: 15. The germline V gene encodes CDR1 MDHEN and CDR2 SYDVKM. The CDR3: CASSSSRERERAYEQYF. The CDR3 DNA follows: TGTGCCAGCAGTTCCTCCCGGGAGCGGGAGAGGGCTTACGAGCAGTACTTC.

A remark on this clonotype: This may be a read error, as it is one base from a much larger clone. CDR3 amino acids: CASSSLPYGKDTQYF. In nucleotides, the CDR3 is TGTGCCAGCAGCTCACTACCGTACGGAAAGGATACGCAGTATTTT. This chain uses TRBV7-2 with TRBJ2-3; D gene uncertain. V shed 4 bases and J shed 6 bases, with 17 bases lying between them. The CDR3 consists of 15 residues. CDR1 is SGHTA and CDR2 is FQGNSA in the germline V gene.

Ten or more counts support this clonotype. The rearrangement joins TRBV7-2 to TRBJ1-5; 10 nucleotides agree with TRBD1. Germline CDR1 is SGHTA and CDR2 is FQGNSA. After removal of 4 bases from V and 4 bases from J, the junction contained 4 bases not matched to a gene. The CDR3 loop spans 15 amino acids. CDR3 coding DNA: TGTGCCAGCAGCTCATGGGACAGGGGAAATCAGCCCCAGCATTTT. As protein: CASSSWDRGNQPQHF.

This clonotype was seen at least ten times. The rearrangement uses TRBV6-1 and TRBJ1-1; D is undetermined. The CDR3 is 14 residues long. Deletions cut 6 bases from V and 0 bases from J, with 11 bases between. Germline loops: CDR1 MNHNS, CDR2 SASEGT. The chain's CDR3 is CASSPQAMNTEAFF. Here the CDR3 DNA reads TGTGCCAGCAGCCCCCAGGCTATGAACACTGAAGCTTTCTTT.

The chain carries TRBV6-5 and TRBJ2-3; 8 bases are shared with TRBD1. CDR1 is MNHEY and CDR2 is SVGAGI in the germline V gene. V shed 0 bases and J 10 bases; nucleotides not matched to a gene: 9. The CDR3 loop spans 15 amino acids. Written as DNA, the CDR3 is TGTGCCAGCAGTTACTCGAACCAGGGGGCGCTTCCGCAGTATTTT. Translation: CASSYSNQGALPQYF.

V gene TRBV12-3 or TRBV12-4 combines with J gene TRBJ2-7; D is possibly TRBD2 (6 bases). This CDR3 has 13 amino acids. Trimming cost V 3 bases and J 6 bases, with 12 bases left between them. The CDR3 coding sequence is TGTGCCAGCAGTTTTACCCACGGGGGCGAGCAGTACGTC. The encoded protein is CASSFTHGGEQYV.